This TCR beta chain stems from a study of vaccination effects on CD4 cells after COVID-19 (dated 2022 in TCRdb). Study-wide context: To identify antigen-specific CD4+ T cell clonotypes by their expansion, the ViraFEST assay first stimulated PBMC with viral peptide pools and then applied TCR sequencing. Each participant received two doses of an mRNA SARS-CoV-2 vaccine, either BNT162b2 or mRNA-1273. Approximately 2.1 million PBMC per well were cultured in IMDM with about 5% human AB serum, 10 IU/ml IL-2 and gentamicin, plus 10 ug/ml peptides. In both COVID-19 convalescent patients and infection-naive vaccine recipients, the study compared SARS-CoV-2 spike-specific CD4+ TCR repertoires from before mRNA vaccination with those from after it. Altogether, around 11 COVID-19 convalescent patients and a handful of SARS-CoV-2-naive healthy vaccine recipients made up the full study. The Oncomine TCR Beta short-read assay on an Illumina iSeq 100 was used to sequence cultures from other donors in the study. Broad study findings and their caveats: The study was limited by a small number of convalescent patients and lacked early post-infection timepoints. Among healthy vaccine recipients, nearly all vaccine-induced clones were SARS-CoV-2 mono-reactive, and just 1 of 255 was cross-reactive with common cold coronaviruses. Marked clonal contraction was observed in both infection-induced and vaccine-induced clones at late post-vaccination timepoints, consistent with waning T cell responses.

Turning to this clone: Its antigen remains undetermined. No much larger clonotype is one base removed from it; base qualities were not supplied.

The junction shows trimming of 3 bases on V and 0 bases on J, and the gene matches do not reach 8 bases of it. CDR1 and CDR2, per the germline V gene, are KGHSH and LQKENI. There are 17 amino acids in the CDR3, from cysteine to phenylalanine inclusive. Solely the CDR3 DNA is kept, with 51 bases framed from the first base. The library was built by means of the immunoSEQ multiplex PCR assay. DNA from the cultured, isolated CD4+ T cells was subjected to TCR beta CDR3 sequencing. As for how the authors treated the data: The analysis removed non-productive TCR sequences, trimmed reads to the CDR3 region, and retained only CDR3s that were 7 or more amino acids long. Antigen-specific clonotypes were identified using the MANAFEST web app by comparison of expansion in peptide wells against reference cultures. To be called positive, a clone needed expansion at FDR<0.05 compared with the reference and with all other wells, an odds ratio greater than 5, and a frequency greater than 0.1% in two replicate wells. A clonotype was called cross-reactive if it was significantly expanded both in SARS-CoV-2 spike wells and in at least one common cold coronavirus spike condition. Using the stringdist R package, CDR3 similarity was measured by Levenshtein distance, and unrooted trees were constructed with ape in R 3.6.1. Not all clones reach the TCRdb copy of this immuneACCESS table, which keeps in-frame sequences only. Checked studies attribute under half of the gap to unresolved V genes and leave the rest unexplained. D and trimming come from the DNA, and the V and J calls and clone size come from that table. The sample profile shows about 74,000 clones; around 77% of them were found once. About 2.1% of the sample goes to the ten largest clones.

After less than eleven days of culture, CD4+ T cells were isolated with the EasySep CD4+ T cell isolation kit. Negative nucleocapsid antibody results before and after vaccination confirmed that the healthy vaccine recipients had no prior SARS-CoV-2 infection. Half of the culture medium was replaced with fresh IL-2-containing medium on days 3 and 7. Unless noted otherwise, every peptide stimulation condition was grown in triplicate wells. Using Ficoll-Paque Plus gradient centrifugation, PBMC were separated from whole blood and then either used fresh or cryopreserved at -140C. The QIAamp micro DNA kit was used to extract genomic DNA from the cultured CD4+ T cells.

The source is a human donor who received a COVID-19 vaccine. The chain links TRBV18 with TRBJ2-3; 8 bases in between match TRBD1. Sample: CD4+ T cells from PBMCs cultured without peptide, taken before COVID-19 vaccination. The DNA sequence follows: TGTGCCAGCTCACCTAGACCGACAGGGGCCAGCACAGATACGCAGTATTTT. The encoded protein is CASSPRPTGASTDTQYF.